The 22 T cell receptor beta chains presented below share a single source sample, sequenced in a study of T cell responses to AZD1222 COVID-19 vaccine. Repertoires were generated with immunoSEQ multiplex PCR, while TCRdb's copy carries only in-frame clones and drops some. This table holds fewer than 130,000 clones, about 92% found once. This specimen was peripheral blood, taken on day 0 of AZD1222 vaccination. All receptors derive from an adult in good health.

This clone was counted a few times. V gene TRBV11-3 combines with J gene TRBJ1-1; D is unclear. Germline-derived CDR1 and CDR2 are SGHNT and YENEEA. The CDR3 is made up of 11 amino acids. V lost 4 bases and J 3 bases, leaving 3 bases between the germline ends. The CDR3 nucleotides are TGTGCCAGCAGCTCCCACACTGAAGCTTTCTTT. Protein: CASSSHTEAFF.

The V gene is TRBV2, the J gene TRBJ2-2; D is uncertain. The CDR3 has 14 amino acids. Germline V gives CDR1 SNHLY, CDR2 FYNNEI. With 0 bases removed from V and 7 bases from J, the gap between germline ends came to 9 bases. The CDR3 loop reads CASSEAPRSGELFF. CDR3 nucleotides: TGTGCCAGCAGTGAAGCGCCAAGGAGCGGGGAGCTGTTTTTT.

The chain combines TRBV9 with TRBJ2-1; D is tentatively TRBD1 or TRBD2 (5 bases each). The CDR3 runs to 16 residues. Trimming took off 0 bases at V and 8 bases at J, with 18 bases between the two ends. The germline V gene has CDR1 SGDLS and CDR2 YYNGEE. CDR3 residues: CASSVGETLGAHEQFF. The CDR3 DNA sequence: TGTGCCAGCAGCGTAGGGGAGACGTTAGGGGCTCATGAGCAGTTCTTC.

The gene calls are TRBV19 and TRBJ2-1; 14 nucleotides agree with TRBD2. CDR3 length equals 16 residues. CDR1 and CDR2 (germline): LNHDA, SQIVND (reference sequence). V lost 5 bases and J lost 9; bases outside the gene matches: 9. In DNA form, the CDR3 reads TGTGCCAGTAGTGTTTGGACTAGCGGGGGGCAGGGTGAGCAGTTCTTC. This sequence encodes CASSVWTSGGQGEQFF.

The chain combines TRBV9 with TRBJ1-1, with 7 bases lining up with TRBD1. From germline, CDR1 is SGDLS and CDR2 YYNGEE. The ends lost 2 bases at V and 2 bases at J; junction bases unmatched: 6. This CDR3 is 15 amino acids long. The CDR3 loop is CASSVLGQTNTEAFF. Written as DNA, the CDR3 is TGTGCCAGCAGCGTGCTGGGACAGACAAACACTGAAGCTTTCTTT.

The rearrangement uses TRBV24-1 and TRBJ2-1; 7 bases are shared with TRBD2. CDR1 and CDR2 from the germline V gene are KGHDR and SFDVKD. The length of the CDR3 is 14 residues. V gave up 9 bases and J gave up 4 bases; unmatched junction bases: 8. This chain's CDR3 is CATSRGEGYNEQFF. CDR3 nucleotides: TGTGCCACCTCCCGAGGGGAGGGGTACAATGAGCAGTTCTTC.

The CDR3, as DNA: TGCAGCGTTGTTGGCAGGGCGAACACTGAAGCTTTCTTT. Translated, it gives CSVVGRANTEAFF. This chain links TRBV29-1 with TRBJ1-1; tentative D call: TRBD1 (5 bases). The CDR3 has 13 residues. The germline V and J ends were trimmed by 4 bases and 1 base, with 10 bases remaining between them. The V gene's germline CDR1 is SQVTM and CDR2 ANQGSEA.

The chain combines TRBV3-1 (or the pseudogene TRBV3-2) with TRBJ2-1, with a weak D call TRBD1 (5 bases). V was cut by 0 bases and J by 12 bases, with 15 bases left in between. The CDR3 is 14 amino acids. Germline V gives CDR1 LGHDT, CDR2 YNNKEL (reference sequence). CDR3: CASSQDWVGRGQFF. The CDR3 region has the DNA TGTGCCAGCAGCCAAGATTGGGTGGGAAGGGGGCAGTTCTTC.

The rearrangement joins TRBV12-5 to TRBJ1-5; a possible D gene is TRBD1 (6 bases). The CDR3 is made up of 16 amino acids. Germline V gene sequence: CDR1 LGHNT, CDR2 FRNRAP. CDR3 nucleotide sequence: TGTGCCTCCGGGGGGGCGTCATCATATAACAATCAGCCCCAGCATTTT. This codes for CASGGASSYNNQPQHF.

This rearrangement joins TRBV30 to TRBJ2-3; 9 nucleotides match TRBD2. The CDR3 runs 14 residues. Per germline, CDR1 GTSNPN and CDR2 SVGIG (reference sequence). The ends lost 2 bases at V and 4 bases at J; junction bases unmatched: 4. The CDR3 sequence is CAWSKGGGADTQYF. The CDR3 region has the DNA TGTGCCTGGAGTAAGGGCGGGGGGGCAGATACGCAGTATTTT. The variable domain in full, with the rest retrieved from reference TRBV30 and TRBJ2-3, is SQTIHQWPATLVQPVGSPLSLECTVEGTSNPNLYWYRQAAGRGLQLLFYSVGIGQISSEVPQNLSASRPQDRQFILSSKKLLLSDSGFYLCAWSKGGGADTQYFGPGTRLTVL.

The CDR3, as DNA: TGTGCCACCAGCAGAGATTTGAGGCGAGACCGTAGCACGCAGTATTTT. Its protein is CATSRDLRRDRSTQYF. The chain joins TRBV15 to TRBJ2-3; no definite D call. The CDR3 has 16 amino acids. The germline gives CDR1 LNHNV, CDR2 YYDKDF (reference sequence). V was clipped by 0 bases and J by 9 bases, with 19 bases between them.

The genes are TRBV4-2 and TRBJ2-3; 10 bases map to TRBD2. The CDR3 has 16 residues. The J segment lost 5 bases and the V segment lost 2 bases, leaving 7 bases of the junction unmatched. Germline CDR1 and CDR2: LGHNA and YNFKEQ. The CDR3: CASSQRAGGPEDTQYF. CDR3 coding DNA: TGTGCCAGCAGCCAAAGAGCGGGGGGGCCGGAAGATACGCAGTATTTT.

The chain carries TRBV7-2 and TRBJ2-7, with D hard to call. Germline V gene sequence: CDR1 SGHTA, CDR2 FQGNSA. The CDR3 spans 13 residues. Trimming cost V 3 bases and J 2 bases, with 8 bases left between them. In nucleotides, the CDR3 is TGTGCCAGCAGCTTTGACGGTACCTACGAGCAGTACTTC. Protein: CASSFDGTYEQYF.

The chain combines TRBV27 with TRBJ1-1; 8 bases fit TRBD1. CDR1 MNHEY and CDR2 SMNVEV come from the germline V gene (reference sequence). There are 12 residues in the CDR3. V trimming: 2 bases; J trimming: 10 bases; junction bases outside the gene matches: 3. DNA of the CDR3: TGTGCCAGCAGTTTACCAGGGGGCGCAGCTTTCTTT. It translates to CASSLPGGAAFF.

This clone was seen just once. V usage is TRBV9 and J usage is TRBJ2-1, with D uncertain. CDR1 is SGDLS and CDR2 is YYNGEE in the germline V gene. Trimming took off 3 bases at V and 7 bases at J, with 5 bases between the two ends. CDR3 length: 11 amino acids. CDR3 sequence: CASSALNEQFF. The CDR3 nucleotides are TGTGCCAGCAGCGCCCTAAATGAGCAGTTCTTC.

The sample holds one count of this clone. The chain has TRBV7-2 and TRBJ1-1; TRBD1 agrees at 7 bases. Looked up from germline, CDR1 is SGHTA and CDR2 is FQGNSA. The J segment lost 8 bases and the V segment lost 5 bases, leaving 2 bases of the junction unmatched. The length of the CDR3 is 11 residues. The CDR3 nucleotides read TGTGCCAGCAGCCGGGACAGCGAAGCTTTCTTT. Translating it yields CASSRDSEAFF.

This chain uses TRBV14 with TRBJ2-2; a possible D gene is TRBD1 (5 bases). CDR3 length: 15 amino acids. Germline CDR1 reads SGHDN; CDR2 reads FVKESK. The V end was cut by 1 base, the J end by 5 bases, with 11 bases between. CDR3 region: CASSQVAGPTGELFF. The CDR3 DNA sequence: TGTGCCAGCAGCCAAGTGGCAGGGCCTACCGGGGAGCTGTTTTTT.

Here the CDR3 reads CASSSWSASSYNEQFF. As DNA, the CDR3 is TGTGCCAGCAGTTCCTGGTCAGCGAGCTCCTACAATGAGCAGTTCTTC. The rearrangement uses TRBV6-2 or TRBV6-3 and TRBJ2-1; D is unresolved. Trimming removed 4 bases at V and 0 bases at J, with 13 bases between. Germline V CDR1 and CDR2: MNHEY, SVGEGT. The CDR3 contains 16 residues.

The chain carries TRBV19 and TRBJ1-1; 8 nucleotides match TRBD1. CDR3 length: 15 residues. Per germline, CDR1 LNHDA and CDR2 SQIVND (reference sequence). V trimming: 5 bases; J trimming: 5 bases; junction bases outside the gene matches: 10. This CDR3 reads CASSGRTGQRTEAFF. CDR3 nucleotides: TGTGCCAGTAGTGGGCGGACAGGGCAGAGGACTGAAGCTTTCTTT.

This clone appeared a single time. In DNA form, the CDR3 reads TGTGCCAGCAGCCAAGGTTTGGGGACAAGCTCCTACGAGCAGTACTTC. This encodes CASSQGLGTSSYEQYF. The genes are TRBV7-9 and TRBJ2-7; D possibly corresponds to TRBD1 (6 bases). The CDR3 extends over 16 amino acids. Trimming cost V 5 bases and J 0 bases, with 17 bases left between them. From germline, CDR1 is SEHNR and CDR2 FQNEAQ (reference sequence).

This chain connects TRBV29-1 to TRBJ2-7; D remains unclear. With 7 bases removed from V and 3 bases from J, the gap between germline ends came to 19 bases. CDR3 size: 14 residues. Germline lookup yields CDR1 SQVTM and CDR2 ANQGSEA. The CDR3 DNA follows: TGCAGCGCCACGACACCTCACCTGGGCTACGAGCAGTACTTC. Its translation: CSATTPHLGYEQYF.

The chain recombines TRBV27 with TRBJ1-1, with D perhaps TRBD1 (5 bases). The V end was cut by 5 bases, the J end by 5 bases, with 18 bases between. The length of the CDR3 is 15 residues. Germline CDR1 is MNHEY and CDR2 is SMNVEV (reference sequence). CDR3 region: CASSRQFMGGTEAFF. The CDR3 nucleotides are TGTGCCAGCAGTAGACAGTTTATGGGGGGGACTGAAGCTTTCTTT.